This T cell receptor beta chain is from a study of cytomegalovirus exposure and HLA in healthy donors. From germline, CDR1 is MNHNY and CDR2 SVGAGI (reference sequence). The CDR3 runs to 14 residues. V was pared by 2 bases and J by 8 bases, with 15 bases between. The PCR employed 60 Vbeta primers together with 13 Jbeta primers. Libraries were prepared by immunoSEQ multiplex PCR; TCRdb keeps only in-frame clonotypes and omits some of them. Here the sample spans around 180,000 clones, around 80% being singletons. Sequences were obtained from PBMCs. This receptor was taken from a boy aged 2 to 9 in good health and CMV-seronegative. V gene TRBV6-6 combines with J gene TRBJ1-2, with D possibly TRBD1 on 5 matching bases. As DNA, the CDR3 is TGTGCCAGCAGTTACCCCCCGCAGGGTATAGGCTACACCTTC. Its translation: CASSYPPQGIGYTF.